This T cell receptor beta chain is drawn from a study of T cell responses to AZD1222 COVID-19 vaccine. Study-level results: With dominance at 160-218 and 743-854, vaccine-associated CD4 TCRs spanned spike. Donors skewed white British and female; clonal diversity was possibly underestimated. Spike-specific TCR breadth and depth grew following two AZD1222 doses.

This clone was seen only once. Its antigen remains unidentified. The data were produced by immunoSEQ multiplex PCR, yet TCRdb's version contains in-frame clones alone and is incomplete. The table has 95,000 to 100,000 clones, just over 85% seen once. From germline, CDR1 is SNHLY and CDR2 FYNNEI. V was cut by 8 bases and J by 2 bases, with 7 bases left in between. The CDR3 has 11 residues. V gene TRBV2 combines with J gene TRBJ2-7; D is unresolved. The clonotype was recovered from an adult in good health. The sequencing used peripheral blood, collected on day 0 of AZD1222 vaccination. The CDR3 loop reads CASQGPYEQYF. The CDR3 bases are TGTGCCAGCCAAGGTCCCTACGAGCAGTACTTC.